This T cell receptor beta chain was captured in a study of blood T cell repertoires in COVID-19. Study-wide context: The United States, Italy and Spain were the sources of the acute and convalescent COVID-19 samples. PBMCs, B-cell-depleted T cells, or T cells were the source of the cDNA or gDNA that made up the material.

Germline V CDR1 and CDR2: SGHTA, FQGNSA. V was pared by 2 bases and J by 3 bases, with 10 bases of the junction left unmatched. This CDR3 region has 17 residues. As handled by the study authors: Counts of nucleated cells, estimated from reference gene primer amplification, were obtained. The method was immunoSEQ multiplex PCR; TCRdb's version includes in-frame clones alone and lacks a portion of them. V and J calls and clone size follow that table, whereas D and trimming were derived from the DNA. The data show fewer than 150,000 clones, around 85% seen once. The chain combines TRBV7-2 with TRBJ2-1; 7 bases are a match to TRBD1. The receptor was derived from a human donor in a cohort sampled during active COVID-19. Sequenced: peripheral blood. Here the CDR3 DNA reads TGTGCCAGCAGCTTATATTCGGGGACAGCGAACTACAATGAGCAGTTCTTC. Residues: CASSLYSGTANYNEQFF.